Listed below are T cell receptor beta chains from one sample, sequenced in a study of OX40 agonist ivuxolimab in advanced cancers. Method: immunoSEQ multiplex PCR; TCRdb's copy keeps in-frame clones and lacks some. The sample shows about 91,000 clones, 84% of them seen only once. The input for sequencing was CD4+ or CD8+ T cells sorted from blood, taken in a trial of the OX40 agonist ivuxolimab. Source of these receptors: an adult with an advanced solid tumor such as melanoma, head and neck, liver or kidney cancer. Each CDR3 is given with its conserved first and last residue. Fields, in order: clone size, D gene, V gene, J gene, CDR3 DNA, CDR3 protein. The D gene is left open where the match is weak. Clone size is shown for a subset of rows, as once, few, many or a class of expanded clone.

>once|TRBD2|TRBV10-3|TRBJ2-4
TGTGCCATCAGTGAGTCTACTAGCGTGCAAAACATTCAGTACTTC
CAISESTSVQNIQYF
>.|TRBD1|TRBV6-1|TRBJ2-3
TGTGCCAGCAGTGCGGGACAGGGCAGCACAGATACGCAGTATTTT
CASSAGQGSTDTQYF
>once|.|TRBV30|TRBJ2-3
TGTGCCTGGAGTGTAGGACTTGGCGAAGATACGCAGTATTTT
CAWSVGLGEDTQYF
>.|TRBD1|TRBV7-9|TRBJ1-2
TGTGCCAGCAGCTTAGTGGACAGGGAAGCTCTTGGCTACACCTTC
CASSLVDREALGYTF
>.|TRBD1|TRBV11-2|TRBJ1-3
TGTGCCAGCAGCACTCTGACAGGGCGCTCTGGAAACACCGTATATTTT
CASSTLTGRSGNTVYF
>few|TRBD2|TRBV7-6|TRBJ2-2
TGTGCCAGCAGCTCCGGGGGGGGCGCAAACACCGGGGAGCTGTTTTTT
CASSSGGGANTGELFF
>.|TRBD1|TRBV6-5|TRBJ1-4
TGTGCCAGCAGTCAAGGGACAGGGGGCAATGAAAAACTGTTTTTT
CASSQGTGGNEKLFF
>.|.|TRBV30|TRBJ2-7
TGTGCCTGGAGCTCGGACTTGTCCTACGAGCAGTACTTC
CAWSSDLSYEQYF
>.|.|TRBV6-6|TRBJ2-7
TGTGCCAGCAGAACCTCCTACGAGCAGTACTTC
CASRTSYEQYF
>once|.|TRBV14|TRBJ1-1
TGTGCCAGCAGCCAATCGGGGGGCCGGGGGGCTTTCTTT
CASSQSGGRGAFF
>.|TRBD2|TRBV2|TRBJ2-7
TGTGCCAGCATGCGGGGGGGCCGGTACGAGCAGTACTTC
CASMRGGRYEQYF
>.|.|TRBV6-5|TRBJ1-1
TGTGCCAGCAGTTACTCCCTGGATGGCACTGAAGCTTTCTTT
CASSYSLDGTEAFF
>.|TRBD2|TRBV7-9|TRBJ2-1
TGTGCCAGCAGCCCTAAATCTAGCGGGGGATACAATGAGCAGTTCTTC
CASSPKSSGGYNEQFF
>.|.|TRBV5-1|TRBJ1-1
TGCGCCAGCAGCCCAGGGTGGAGCACTGAAGCTTTCTTT
CASSPGWSTEAFF
>.|.|TRBV28|TRBJ1-4
TGTGCCAGCAGTTCGGGGGGAACCGCAACTAATGAAAAACTGTTTTTT
CASSSGGTATNEKLFF
>.|.|TRBV6-6|TRBJ1-6
TGTGCCAGCGGCGAGGGGAGCTCCTATAATTCACCCCTCCACTTT
CASGEGSSYNSPLHF
>few|TRBD1|TRBV4-2|TRBJ1-6
TGTGCCAGCAGCCAACTAGGACAGGGGGCGAATTCACCCCTCCACTTT
CASSQLGQGANSPLHF
>once|.|TRBV4-2|TRBJ1-3
TGTGCCAGCAGCCTGGGGAGATCTGGGGGCCCTACTATATATTTT
CASSLGRSGGPTIYF
>.|TRBD1|TRBV29-1|TRBJ2-3
TGCAGCGTCGAAGGGGGCGCAGGAAGGGATACGCAGTATTTT
CSVEGGAGRDTQYF
>few|.|TRBV9|TRBJ1-1
TGTGCCAGCAGCGTAGCCGGGAGATCGGCTAACACTGAAGCTTTCTTT
CASSVAGRSANTEAFF
>.|.|TRBV5-6|TRBJ1-6
TGTGCCAGCAGCGACTACGCCCAGGGGAGGAATTCACCCCTCCACTTT
CASSDYAQGRNSPLHF
>.|TRBD2|TRBV7-2|TRBJ2-1
TGTGCCAGCAGCCCTGGACTAGCGGACTACAATGAGCAGTTCTTC
CASSPGLADYNEQFF
>.|.|TRBV2|TRBJ1-1
TGTGCCAGCAGTTCAAGGACGGCATCGAACACTGAAGCTTTCTTT
CASSSRTASNTEAFF
>.|.|TRBV11-3|TRBJ2-1
TGTGCCAGCAGCTTACGGGCTGGGTCGGCTGGTGAGCAGTTCTTC
CASSLRAGSAGEQFF
>.|.|TRBV6-1|TRBJ2-3
TGTGCCAGCAGTGGACATTCAGGGACAGATACGCAGTATTTT
CASSGHSGTDTQYF
>.|TRBD1|TRBV27|TRBJ1-2
TGTGCCAGCAGTTTACCTAGGACAGGGGAGGCTGCTGATGGCTACACCTTC
CASSLPRTGEAADGYTF
>.|.|TRBV11-2|TRBJ2-1
TGTGCCAGCAGCTTTGGACGGACCAACGAGCAGTTCTTC
CASSFGRTNEQFF
>.|.|TRBV7-6|TRBJ2-3
TGTGCCAGCAGTTTACTAGAGCCCACAGATACGCAGTATTTT
CASSLLEPTDTQYF
>.|TRBD1|TRBV28|TRBJ2-1
TGTGCCAGCAGTTTGACAGGGGTCTACAATGAGCAGTTCTTC
CASSLTGVYNEQFF
>few|.|TRBV4-1|TRBJ1-3
TGCGCCAGCAGCCAAGACGGAAACGGGGCAGGATCAATTGGCGGGAGAAACACCATATATTTT
CASSQDGNGAGSIGGRNTIYF
>.|.|TRBV30|TRBJ2-7
TGTGCCTGGTCGGCCCTGGGGGCGGGAACTGTCTCCTACGAGCAGTACTTC
CAWSALGAGTVSYEQYF
>.|TRBD2|TRBV19|TRBJ2-5
TGTGCCAGTAGTATACTTTGGGGGGGGCAAGAGACCCAGTACTTC
CASSILWGGQETQYF
>.|.|TRBV6-5|TRBJ2-3
TGTGCCAGCAGTTACCTTCGGCCGACAGATACGCAGTATTTT
CASSYLRPTDTQYF
>.|.|TRBV4-1|TRBJ1-1
TGCGCCAGCAGCCAAACAGGGCCGATGAACACTGAAGCTTTCTTT
CASSQTGPMNTEAFF
>.|TRBD2|TRBV5-4|TRBJ2-2
TGTGCCAGCAGCTTACTAGCGGATCTAACCGGGGAGCTGTTTTTT
CASSLLADLTGELFF